A single sample gave rise to the 27 T cell receptor beta chains below, sequenced in a study of T-cell memory formation after mild COVID-19. From the 5' RACE reads, TCRdb called clonotypes with MiXCR, one entry per CDR3 protein. The sample holds around 260,000 distinct CDR3 sequences, under 20% seen once. Input material: PBMCs or a T cell subset sorted from them (not recorded which). Receptor source: a man younger than 30 who had mild COVID-19 (a few samples of this study predate the infection). Cell type and time point are not known.

V and J are TRBV20-1 and TRBJ1-2; D is possibly TRBD1 (5 bases). CDR1 is DFQATT and CDR2 is SNEGSKA in the germline V gene (reference sequence). This CDR3 has 12 amino acids. Trimming cost V 4 bases and J 5 bases, with 11 bases left between them. DNA of the CDR3: TGCAGTGCTACAGACAGTACTTATGGCTACACCTTC. Residues: CSATDSTYGYTF.

Within the sample, this clonotype is medium-sized. The genes are TRBV12-3 or TRBV12-4 and TRBJ2-3; unclear D gene. The CDR3 runs to 11 residues. Trimming removed 2 bases at V and 3 bases at J, with 0 bases between. Here the CDR3 DNA reads TGTGCCAGCAGTTTAACAGATACGCAGTATTTT. It codes for CASSLTDTQYF.

V is TRBV7-6 and J is TRBJ1-3; 9 bases match TRBD1. Germline V gene data show CDR1 as SGHVS and CDR2 as FNYEAQ. The CDR3 loop spans 17 amino acids. The V gene end was trimmed by 5 bases and the J gene end by 4 bases; junction bases not matched to a gene: 12. For the CDR3, the DNA is TGTGCCAGCAGCCGGGGGACAGGGCATCTTACAGGAAACACCATATATTTT. It translates to CASSRGTGHLTGNTIYF.

The chain is built from TRBV12-3 or TRBV12-4 and TRBJ1-3; D is uncertain. The V end was cut by 5 bases, the J end by 4 bases, with 9 bases between. The CDR3 totals 13 residues. This chain's CDR3 is CASSPMGGNTIYF. The CDR3 nucleotides are TGTGCCAGCAGTCCCATGGGGGGAAACACCATATATTTT.

The sample holds a few counts of this clonotype. The rearrangement joins TRBV7-3 to TRBJ2-5, with D hard to call. This CDR3 is 15 amino acids long. Germline CDR1 and CDR2: SGHTA and FQGTGA. V dropped 5 bases and J dropped 4 bases, with 17 bases sitting between them. CDR3 sequence: CASSLGPGVGETQYF. The CDR3 DNA reads as TGTGCCAGCAGCCTAGGCCCGGGCGTTGGAGAGACCCAGTACTTC. Using reference TRBV7-3 and TRBJ2-5 for the parts outside the CDR3, the full variable domain is GAGVSQTPSNKVTEKGKYVELRCDPISGHTALYWYRQSLGQGPEFLIYFQGTGAADDSGLPNDRFFAVRPEGSVSTLKIQRTERGDSAVYLCASSLGPGVGETQYFGPGTRLLVL.

The chain recombines TRBV25-1 with TRBJ2-7; 7 bases fit TRBD2. With 6 bases clipped from V and 2 bases from J, the junction kept 4 bases outside the gene matches. Germline V lookup: CDR1 MGHDK, CDR2 SYGVNS. The CDR3 has 13 residues. The CDR3 here is CASRGGSAYEQYF. CDR3 nucleotides: TGTGCCAGCAGGGGGGGGTCCGCCTACGAGCAGTACTTC.

This clonotype was seen repeatedly, ten times or more. This rearrangement joins TRBV5-5 to TRBJ1-1; the D gene is possibly TRBD1 (5 bases). V was pared by 5 bases and J by 4 bases, with 12 bases between. Per germline, CDR1 SGHKS and CDR2 YYEKEE (reference sequence). This CDR3 contains 13 residues. The CDR3 protein is CASSGRGLTEAFF. CDR3 bases: TGTGCCAGCAGTGGGCGGGGCCTCACTGAAGCTTTCTTT.

In this sample, this clonotype turned up many times. The chain combines TRBV12-3 or TRBV12-4 with TRBJ2-2, with D possibly matching TRBD1 (5 bases). Trimming took off 6 bases at V and 7 bases at J, with 12 bases between the two ends. The CDR3 covers 13 residues. The DNA of the CDR3 is TGTGCCAGCAGGCGCCAGGGAATCGGGGAGCTGTTTTTT. Its translation is CASRRQGIGELFF.

This clonotype came up a few times. This chain connects TRBV13 to TRBJ1-1; D gene unclear. Looked up from germline, CDR1 is PRHDT and CDR2 is FYEKMQ (reference sequence). With 2 bases removed from V and 2 bases from J, the gap between germline ends came to 9 bases. The CDR3 runs 14 residues. CDR3 coding DNA: TGTGCCAGCAGCTTAAGACGGATAAACACTGAAGCTTTCTTT. Translation: CASSLRRINTEAFF.

The chain combines TRBV30 with TRBJ1-2; TRBD1 matches 9 bases. Germline loops: CDR1 GTSNPN, CDR2 SVGIG (reference sequence). This CDR3 has 14 amino acids. The ends lost 4 bases at V and 7 bases at J; junction bases unmatched: 10. In nucleotides, the CDR3 is TGTGCCTGGAACCGGGACAGGGTACCTGCTGGCTACACCTTC. The encoded protein is CAWNRDRVPAGYTF.

The chain has TRBV12-3 or TRBV12-4 and TRBJ2-3; D is perhaps TRBD2 (7 bases). Trimming shortened V by 5 bases and J by 6 bases, and 15 bases separated the two germline ends. This CDR3 region has 14 residues. CDR3 loop: CASSLGGAVDTQYF. In DNA form, the CDR3 reads TGTGCCAGCAGTCTTGGGGGGGCCGTGGATACGCAGTATTTT.

This clonotype appeared a few times. The CDR3 DNA is TGTGCCAGCAGCACTGGAAACACCATATATTTT. This gives the protein CASSTGNTIYF. The rearrangement links TRBV7-6 to TRBJ1-3, with no clear D. The CDR3 runs 11 residues. Germline CDR1 and CDR2: SGHVS and FNYEAQ. Trimming pared 5 bases from V and 2 bases from J, leaving 1 base between.

The V gene is TRBV12-3 or TRBV12-4, the J gene TRBJ2-1; the D gene is possibly TRBD2 (6 bases). V gave up 6 bases and J gave up 14 bases, with 20 bases separating them. This CDR3 contains 13 residues. This chain's CDR3 is CASSIPGLPPEFF. CDR3 DNA sequence: TGTGCCAGCAGCATTCCGGGACTCCCCCCCGAGTTCTTC.

This clonotype was observed a handful of times. The chain's CDR3 is CATGPNTGELFF. The CDR3 DNA is TGTGCCACGGGGCCGAACACCGGGGAGCTGTTTTTT. The chain has TRBV10-3 and TRBJ2-2; D may be TRBD1 or TRBD2 (5 bases each). V was trimmed by 10 bases and J by 0 bases, leaving 6 bases between them. This CDR3 contains 12 residues. CDR1 is ENHRY and CDR2 is SYGVKD in the germline V gene.

This clonotype showed up many times. CDR3 coding DNA: TGCGCCAGCAGCCAAGCGCGGACGGCTGGAAACACCATATATTTT. Residues: CASSQARTAGNTIYF. The gene calls are TRBV4-3 and TRBJ1-3; D not certain. Germline V gene lookup returns CDR1 LGHNA and CDR2 YSLEER. V dropped 1 base and J dropped 2 bases, with 9 bases sitting between them. This CDR3 contains 15 residues.

The chain combines TRBV12-3 or TRBV12-4 with TRBJ1-6, with a weak D call TRBD1 (5 bases). This CDR3 is built from 12 residues. V lost 6 bases and J lost 13, with 13 bases in between. In DNA, the CDR3 is TGTGCCAGCAGGACAGAGCCGGGTCCCCTCCACTTT. It codes for CASRTEPGPLHF.

The rearrangement uses TRBV5-6 and TRBJ1-4, with D unresolved. Trimming took 6 bases from V and 7 from J, leaving 13 bases between them. CDR3 size: 13 residues. CDR1 and CDR2 (germline): SGHDT, YYEEEE. The CDR3 reads CASTDWRIEKLFF. The CDR3 bases are TGTGCCAGCACCGATTGGAGGATTGAAAAACTGTTTTTT. The whole variable domain, remainder taken from reference TRBV5-6 and TRBJ1-4, is DAGVTQSPTHLIKTRGQQVTLRCSPKSGHDTVSWYQQALGQGPQFIFQYYEEEERQRGNFPDRFSGHQFPNYSSELNVNALLLGDSALYLCASTDWRIEKLFFGSGTQLSVL.

With regard to this clonotype: An end of the junction does not agree with germline; a read error may underlie this. The chain employs TRBV7-7 and TRBJ2-2; 9 bases align to TRBD1. CDR1 and CDR2 from the germline V gene are SSHAT and FNYEAQ (reference sequence). The CDR3 has 14 amino acids. In nucleotides, the CDR3 is TGTGCTAGCAGTTCCGGGACAGGGATCGGGGAGCTGTTTTTT. Its translation is CASSSGTGIGELFF.

This clonotype has a handful of counts. The J gene is TRBJ2-7, the V gene TRBV27; weak D call: TRBD2 (5 bases). Germline V gene lookup returns CDR1 MNHEY and CDR2 SMNVEV (reference sequence). V was pared by 1 base and J by 0 bases, with 7 bases between. This CDR3 contains 14 residues. CDR3: CASSLWESSYEQYF. The CDR3 DNA is TGTGCCAGCAGTTTATGGGAGAGCTCCTACGAGCAGTACTTC.

The table lists this clonotype with a few counts. This chain links TRBV4-1 with TRBJ1-1, with D hard to call. The germline CDR1 and CDR2 sequences are MGHRA and YSYEKL. The CDR3 runs 16 residues. Deletions cut 4 bases from V and 1 base from J, with 16 bases between. CDR3 sequence: CASSPLWVVGNTEAFF. CDR3 DNA: TGCGCCAGCAGCCCCCTGTGGGTGGTTGGGAACACTGAAGCTTTCTTT.

V and J are TRBV6-5 and TRBJ1-5, with 7 nucleotides matching TRBD1. The CDR3 spans 16 residues. Germline CDR1 is MNHEY and CDR2 is SVGAGI. Losses at the gene ends were 10 bases for V and 2 bases for J; bases not matched to a gene: 14. CDR3 sequence: CATNPRGNRGNQPQHF. The CDR3 DNA reads TGTGCCACGAATCCCAGGGGGAATAGGGGCAATCAGCCCCAGCATTTT.

The chain links TRBV9 to TRBJ2-1, with TRBD2 identical over 9 bases. Trimming at V came to 0 bases and at J to 8 bases, leaving 12 bases not matched to a gene. Germline values: CDR1 SGDLS, CDR2 YYNGEE. The CDR3 consists of 17 residues. DNA for the CDR3: TGTGCCAGCAGCGTAGCCCCACCGGTTAGCGGGGGCGATGAGCAGTTCTTC. Residues: CASSVAPPVSGGDEQFF.

This clonotype was found a few times. The chain employs TRBV19 and TRBJ1-1; D is ambiguous. This CDR3 region has 11 residues. With 6 bases removed from V and 5 bases from J, the gap between germline ends came to 7 bases. From germline, CDR1 is LNHDA and CDR2 SQIVND (reference sequence). DNA for the CDR3: TGTGCCAGTAGGATCTTGACTGAAGCTTTCTTT. Protein: CASRILTEAFF.

This clonotype was detected a few times. The V gene is TRBV14, the J gene TRBJ2-3; D unresolved. The length of the CDR3 is 15 residues. Per germline, CDR1 SGHDN and CDR2 FVKESK. The V and J ends lost 1 base and 1 base respectively, with 9 bases between them. The CDR3: CASSQAFRRTDTQYF. The CDR3 region has the DNA TGTGCCAGCAGCCAAGCATTCCGTCGCACAGATACGCAGTATTTT.

This clonotype was detected ten times or more. J is TRBJ2-7 and V is TRBV5-6; D remains unclear. CDR3 size: 13 residues. The germline V gene encodes CDR1 SGHDT and CDR2 YYEEEE. Between the trimmed V and J ends, which lost 0 bases and 3 bases, there was a span of 7 bases. The CDR3 nucleotides are TGTGCCAGCAGCTTGGGGGAAAACTACGAGCAGTACTTC. It is translated as CASSLGENYEQYF.

This clonotype was observed a few times. The gene calls are TRBV4-1 and TRBJ1-1, with D unclear. The CDR3 contains 14 residues. V lost 6 bases and J lost 2, with 13 bases in between. Germline CDR1 is MGHRA and CDR2 is YSYEKL. Here the CDR3 reads CASRSWKTNTEAFF. The CDR3 bases are TGCGCCAGCAGGTCCTGGAAGACAAACACTGAAGCTTTCTTT.

V usage is TRBV4-1 and J usage is TRBJ2-3; D not certain. V lost 5 bases and J 4 bases, leaving 13 bases between the germline ends. Germline CDR1 is MGHRA and CDR2 is YSYEKL. The CDR3 extends over 14 amino acids. Here the CDR3 DNA reads TGCGCCAGCAGCGCCCCGGGTGGTCCAGATACGCAGTATTTT. This gives the protein CASSAPGGPDTQYF.